This T cell receptor beta chain was found in a study of shared clonotypes between healthy human individuals. Study-wide points: Clonotype sharing among donors likely depends on sequencing depth.

A remark on this clone: Its antigen remains unidentified.

The protocol was immunoSEQ multiplex PCR, while the TCRdb copy is restricted to in-frame clones and leaves out a portion. This sample has about 590,000 clones, with about 95% found just once. Germline V gene data show CDR1 as SGHAT and CDR2 as FQNNGV. Trimming cost V 5 bases and J 3 bases; bases outside gene matches: 19. CDR3 size: 19 residues. Terminally differentiated effector memory CD45RA+ cells were excluded from the naive CD8 cells, which were CD45RO-negative and positively selected for CCR7. What was sequenced was naive CD8+ T cells sorted from blood. This TCR came from a woman aged 30 to 39 in good health. This sequence joins TRBV11-2 and TRBJ1-2, with 9 positions matching TRBD1. The CDR3, as DNA: TGTGCCAGCAGCCCCCTGGGACAGGGCAGGATTGGGGTGCACTATGGCTACACCTTC. Protein product: CASSPLGQGRIGVHYGYTF.